This T cell receptor (beta chain) was recorded in a study of T cells expressing NK-cell markers. For the study at large: Sorted CD3+CD56+NKG2C+, CD3+CD56+NKG2C- and CD3+CD56-NKG2C+ T cells provided the TCR beta repertoires. Most of the eight sequenced donors tested HCMV-seropositive; one tested seronegative. Study observations and caveats: As a fraction of CD8+ T cells, dominant NKG2C+ clonotypes reached roughly 1.0-7.5% in six donors. Leadership of the CD3+CD56-NKG2C+ fraction also belonged to these clonotypes in several donors.

Germline assignment: CDR1 SGHRS and CDR2 YFSETQ. The CDR3 totals 14 residues. TCRdb reprocessed the 5' RACE reads, with one entry per CDR3 protein and no DNA. This specimen shows approximately 150,000 distinct CDR3 sequences; the ten leading clones hold around 20%. About this clonotype: The target antigen is unknown.

The rearrangement links TRBV5-1 to TRBJ2-5; TCRdb's assignment of TRBD1 cannot be checked, as there is no DNA. The clonotype was recovered from a woman between 18 and 75 years old in good health. Sequencing was carried out using blood T cells: a sorted CD56 or NKG2C T cell subset, CD4+ or CD8+ T cells, or bulk PBMC T cells (not recorded which). The CDR3 here is CASSSTVSMETQYF.